The text below deals with one TCR beta chain. Antigen unknown. TCRdb re-derived calls from the 5' RACE reads in MiXCR, one entry per CDR3 protein. The sample has approximately 550,000 distinct CDR3 sequences, roughly 14% seen once. The data are from a study of T cells after yellow fever vaccination. Study-wide findings and caveats: Clonotypes found in both CD4 and CD8 compartments made up a small share. Peaking faster, on day 5 versus 15, the secondary response was nonetheless weaker.

This CDR3 has 14 residues. V lost 7 bases and J lost 4, with 15 bases in between. Germline loops: CDR1 SGHVT, CDR2 SQSDAQ. This material consisted of PBMCs, taken on the day of the yellow fever booster vaccination. The sequence derives from a man aged 30 to 39 who received the YFV17D yellow fever vaccine. The genes are TRBV7-4 and TRBJ2-3; no firm D call. Here the CDR3 DNA reads TGTGCCAGCACCTTTGCAAGGTCCTCAGATACGCAGTATTTT. It encodes CASTFARSSDTQYF.